The present TCR beta chain was sequenced within a study of post-analysis software for immune sequencing data. Trimming at V came to 1 base and at J to 5 bases, leaving 10 bases not matched to a gene. The CDR3 extends over 16 amino acids. Germline V lookup: CDR1 SGHTA, CDR2 FQGNSA. Included in the TCR beta cDNA libraries were unique molecular identifiers. From about 0.98 to 11 million T cells, 400,000 to 650,000 cDNA molecules were obtained. MiXCR, run by TCRdb on the PCR reads, gives a single entry per CDR3 protein. The sample shows around 200,000 distinct CDR3 sequences, approximately 29% of them seen only once. Study-level findings and limits: Normalized Chao1 diversity in multiple sclerosis patients fell significantly below that of controls. Roughly 5 TRBV segments occurring more often in patients than controls included TRBV5-6, TRBV5-1 and TRBV20-1.

In this sample, this clonotype turned up a few times. Its antigen is currently unknown. Source material: blood. The sequence derives from a girl under 18 with multiple sclerosis. The V gene is TRBV7-2, the J gene TRBJ2-5, with TRBD2 identical over 7 bases. CDR3: CASSLDGAGAAETQYF. Here the CDR3 DNA reads TGTGCCAGCAGCTTAGACGGGGCGGGAGCCGCCGAGACCCAGTACTTC.